This TCR beta chain was retrieved from a study of cytomegalovirus exposure and HLA in healthy donors. The V end was cut by 5 bases, the J end by 1 base, with 18 bases between. Germline V gene lookup returns CDR1 MNHEY and CDR2 SMNVEV (reference sequence). This CDR3 is built from 16 residues. Concerning this clone itself: Its antigen is undetermined.

Study-wide points: Reportedly, HLA-A and HLA-B alleles of most subjects were accurately predicted from TCR beta. Later on, an analysis tied approximately 17,000 TCR beta sequences to HLA alleles at 0.05 false discovery rate.

13 Jbeta primers and 60 Vbeta primers were used for the PCR. The protocol was immunoSEQ multiplex PCR, while the TCRdb copy is restricted to in-frame clones and leaves out a portion. The table has about 140,000 clones, around 76% seen once; the top ten hold approximately 4%. The J gene is TRBJ2-7, the V gene TRBV27; tentatively, D is TRBD1 (6 bases). Sequencing used PBMCs. The sequence was obtained from a man between 18 and 35 years old in good health and CMV-seronegative. In DNA form, the CDR3 reads TGTGCCAGCAGTCTTGAGGCCAGGGGAGCTTCCTACGAGCAGTACTTC. Translating gives CASSLEARGASYEQYF.